The 2 T cell receptor beta chains in this list originate from one sample, sequenced in a study of memory CD4+ T cells and cytomegalovirus serostatus. Single viable CD3+CD4+CD8-CD45RO+ cells were sorted as the memory CD4+ T cells. Method: immunoSEQ multiplex PCR; TCRdb's copy keeps in-frame clones and lacks some. Among about 64,000 clones, approximately 80% were seen once, and the ten largest hold 0.88%. Sequencing was done on a sample of memory CD4+ T cells from blood. The receptors stem from an adult in good health and CMV-seronegative.

The chain carries TRBV20-1 and TRBJ2-3; a weak D match, TRBD1 (5 bases). The CDR3 length is 11 residues. The V end lost 5 bases, the J end lost 5 bases, and 8 bases lay between the germline ends. Germline V gene data show CDR1 as DFQATT and CDR2 as SNEGSKA (reference sequence). The CDR3 spells CSASQGDTQYF. In nucleotides, the CDR3 is TGCAGTGCTTCCCAGGGAGATACGCAGTATTTT.

This sequence joins TRBV10-2 and TRBJ1-5; 10 nucleotides match TRBD1. The V segment lost 2 bases and the J segment 3 bases; nucleotides outside the gene matches: 13. This CDR3 spans 19 amino acids. The V gene's germline CDR1 is WSHSY and CDR2 SAAADI. CDR3 amino acids: CASSEGVWGQGLFNQPQHF. As DNA, the CDR3 is TGCGCCAGCAGTGAGGGCGTTTGGGGACAGGGGCTATTCAATCAGCCCCAGCATTTT.